This T cell receptor (beta chain) came from a study of CD8 T cells in ankylosing spondylitis. Whole-study results and caveats: As reported, disease-linked clones showed significant enrichment in matched ankylosing spondylitis synovial fluid. In ankylosing spondylitis blood, a motif of seven to nine highly homologous TCR beta variants appeared characteristic.

Trimming stripped 6 bases from V and 0 bases from J, with 12 bases between. This CDR3 region has 13 residues. CDR1 is SQVTM and CDR2 is ANQGSEA in the germline V gene. Details on this clonotype: Its antigen is currently unknown.

By quantitative 5'-RACE with molecular barcodes, the TCR beta libraries were made. TCRdb independently ran MiXCR on the 5' RACE reads; one entry per CDR3 protein. The sample has around 490,000 distinct CDR3 sequences; 5.3% are singletons. Sequencing was done on a sample of blood, either unsorted or a sorted T cell fraction (not recorded which). The TCR originated in a male donor with ankylosing spondylitis. This chain joins TRBV29-1 and TRBJ2-7; D ambiguous. The DNA of the CDR3 is TGCAGCGTGAACGGACCGTCCTCCTACGAGCAGTACTTC. It codes for CSVNGPSSYEQYF.